Described below is a single T cell receptor beta chain sequence and its context. These data belong to a study of blood T cell repertoires in COVID-19. On the study more broadly: Samples taken during acute and convalescent COVID-19 were collected in the United States, Italy and Spain.

Per the study methods: How many nucleated cells were present was estimated from reference gene primer amplification. Repertoires were generated with immunoSEQ multiplex PCR, while TCRdb's copy carries only in-frame clones and drops some. V and J calls plus clone size are reproduced from that table; the DNA served to infer D and trimming. The table lists 200,000 to 250,000 clones, around 86% of them singletons. Those enrolled, adults aged about 18 to 95 years, came from fewer than 25 US areas. Cohort placement rested on clinical history that participants reported themselves. In germline, CDR1 is KGHDR, CDR2 SFDVKD. Deletions cut 3 bases from V and 6 bases from J, with 14 bases between. The length of the CDR3 is 15 residues.

Specimen: PBMCs or T cells enriched from blood (not recorded which). The TCR was taken from a woman in her fifties or sixties who had recovered from COVID-19. The genes are TRBV24-1 and TRBJ2-1, with a possible D match to TRBD2 (5 bases). The CDR3 region has the DNA TGTGCCACCAGTGATACAACAAGGACTCCCAATGAGCAGTTCTTC. Encoded protein: CATSDTTRTPNEQFF.